What follows describes a single T cell receptor (beta chain). What it recognizes is unknown. V gave up 0 bases and J gave up 8 bases; unmatched junction bases: 4. The CDR3 has 16 amino acids. Per germline, CDR1 LNHDA and CDR2 SQIVND (reference sequence). The entry originates in a study of T cells in narcolepsy. Whole-study context: Donors had narcolepsy type 1 or type 2, or were healthy controls.

Generated by immunoSEQ multiplex PCR, the TCRdb table keeps only in-frame clones and is missing some. This table has 25,000 or so clones, around 82% appearing once. The study's findings and limits: Autoreactive clonotypes reportedly recurred in blood of same and different patients, not controls. Autoreactive clone sequences were missing from some blood memory CD4+ repertoires.

The receptor comes from a human donor with narcolepsy. The chain couples TRBV19 to TRBJ2-1, with 13 nucleotides matching TRBD2. Sequenced sample: CD45RA- memory CD4+ T cells from PBMCs. This CDR3 is CASSIDSGLAGDEQFF. DNA for the CDR3: TGTGCCAGTAGTATAGATTCTGGACTAGCGGGGGATGAGCAGTTCTTC.